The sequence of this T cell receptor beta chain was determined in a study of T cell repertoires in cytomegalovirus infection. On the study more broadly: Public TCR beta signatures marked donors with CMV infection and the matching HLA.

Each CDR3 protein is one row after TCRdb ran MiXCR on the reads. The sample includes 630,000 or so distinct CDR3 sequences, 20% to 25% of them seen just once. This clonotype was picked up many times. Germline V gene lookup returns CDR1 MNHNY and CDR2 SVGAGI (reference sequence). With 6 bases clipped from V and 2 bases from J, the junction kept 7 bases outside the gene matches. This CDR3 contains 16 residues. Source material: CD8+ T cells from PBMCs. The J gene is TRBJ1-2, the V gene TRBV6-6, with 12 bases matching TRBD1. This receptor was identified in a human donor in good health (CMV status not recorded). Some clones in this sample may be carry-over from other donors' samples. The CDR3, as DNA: TGTGCCAGCAGCCACGGGACAGGGGGCTCAAACTATGGCTACACCTTC. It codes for CASSHGTGGSNYGYTF.